These 13 T cell receptor beta chains were all obtained from the same sample, sequenced in a study of T cell repertoires in cytomegalovirus infection. Their target antigens are unknown. TCRdb reprocessed the reads with MiXCR, giving one entry per CDR3 protein. The data show approximately 910,000 distinct CDR3 sequences, about a third seen once. The input for sequencing was cultured CD8+ T cells from PBMCs, taken from culture after CMV antigen stimulation. Every receptor here comes from a human donor in good health (CMV status not recorded). Some clones in this sample may be carry-over from other donors' samples.

This clonotype was seen only a few times. The gene calls are TRBV7-9 and TRBJ2-7, with TRBD1 as a possible D gene (6 bases). Germline CDR1 is SEHNR and CDR2 is FQNEAQ (reference sequence). V lost 4 bases and J lost 9, with 16 bases in between. The CDR3 is 13 amino acids. The CDR3 coding sequence is TGTGCCAGCAGCTCAGGGGTAGGATTGGGGCAGTACTTC. This encodes CASSSGVGLGQYF.

The rearrangement joins TRBV2 to TRBJ2-1; D possibly corresponds to TRBD2 (6 bases). The V and J ends lost 5 bases and 2 bases respectively, with 7 bases between them. Germline-derived CDR1 and CDR2 are SNHLY and FYNNEI. CDR3 length: 13 residues. The chain's CDR3 is CASSWRAYNEQFF. The CDR3 bases are TGTGCCAGCAGTTGGAGGGCCTACAATGAGCAGTTCTTC. Combining the CDR3 with reference TRBV2 and TRBJ2-1 gives the whole variable domain EPEVTQTPSHQVTQMGQEVILRCVPISNHLYFYWYRQILGQKVEFLVSFYNNEISEKSEIFDDQFSVERPDGSNFTLKIRSTKLEDSAMYFCASSWRAYNEQFFGPGTRLTVL.

A word on this clonotype: A much larger clonotype is one base distant, so this may be a read error. The chain employs TRBV7-2 and TRBJ2-5, with TRBD1 matching 9 bases. Germline loops: CDR1 SGHTA, CDR2 FQGNSA. This CDR3 spans 14 amino acids. The CDR3 protein is CVSSSRDREETQYF. As DNA, the CDR3 is TGTGTCAGCAGCTCTAGGGACAGGGAAGAGACCCAGTACTTC.

The chain is built from TRBV5-6 and TRBJ2-3; 14 nucleotides align to TRBD2. The CDR3 is made up of 18 amino acids. The J segment lost 2 bases and the V segment lost 4 bases, leaving 9 bases of the junction unmatched. Germline CDR1 is SGHDT and CDR2 is YYEEEE. The CDR3 reads CASSGFGLAGGYTDTQYF. The CDR3 nucleotides read TGTGCCAGCAGCGGGTTCGGACTAGCGGGGGGCTACACAGATACGCAGTATTTT.

V gene TRBV5-6 combines with J gene TRBJ1-4, with D perhaps matching TRBD1 (6 bases). Trimming shortened V by 7 bases and J by 7 bases, and 23 bases separated the two germline ends. The CDR3 runs 16 residues. Germline CDR1 reads SGHDT; CDR2 reads YYEEEE. Written as DNA, the CDR3 is TGTGCCAGCGACTCTTCACACAGGGCGGATCGTGAAAAACTGTTTTTT. It is translated as CASDSSHRADREKLFF.

The chain links TRBV24-1 to TRBJ2-3, with D unresolved. The length of the CDR3 is 14 residues. CDR1 KGHDR and CDR2 SFDVKD come from the germline V gene. V was trimmed by 4 bases and J by 7 bases, leaving 14 bases between them. Here the CDR3 reads CATSDPKDGYTQYF. In nucleotides, the CDR3 is TGTGCCACCAGTGACCCGAAGGACGGATATACGCAGTATTTT.

The chain links TRBV6-2 or TRBV6-3 to TRBJ1-5; 7 nucleotides match TRBD1. The CDR3 runs to 13 residues. V gave up 6 bases and J gave up 4 bases; unmatched junction bases: 3. Germline-derived CDR1 and CDR2 are MNHEY and SVGEGT. The CDR3 DNA is TGTGCCAGCAGACAGGGGAAAAATCAGCCCCAGCATTTT. It is translated as CASRQGKNQPQHF.

This clonotype was observed many times. The chain employs TRBV7-2 and TRBJ2-3; 10 bases match TRBD2. The germline CDR1 and CDR2 sequences are SGHTA and FQGNSA. The CDR3 sequence is 19 residues long. V dropped 5 bases and J dropped 2; count of bases not matched to a gene: 16. CDR3: CASSTYWYDLAGVTDTQYF. Here the CDR3 DNA reads TGTGCCAGCAGCACTTATTGGTATGACCTAGCGGGGGTCACAGATACGCAGTATTTT.

This clonotype has more than one count but fewer than ten. V gene TRBV6-5 combines with J gene TRBJ2-1; 8 bases are shared with TRBD1. The germline gives CDR1 MNHEY, CDR2 SVGAGI. The CDR3 contains 15 residues. V was clipped by 1 base and J by 5 bases; unmatched bases: 4. CDR3 in DNA: TGTGCCAGCAGTTACTGGGCAGGGGGCCACAATGAGCAGTTCTTC. It codes for CASSYWAGGHNEQFF.

The CDR3: CSAPSSGNTIYF. CDR3 DNA sequence: TGCAGTGCACCCAGCTCTGGAAACACCATATATTTT. This chain joins TRBV20-1 and TRBJ1-3; no clear D gene. The CDR3 totals 12 residues. CDR1 DFQATT and CDR2 SNEGSKA come from the germline V gene (reference sequence). V was shortened by 6 bases and J by 0 bases, with 6 bases between the two germline ends.

This clonotype has just a few counts. V is TRBV15 and J is TRBJ2-7, with D unclear. Deletions cut 0 bases from V and 4 bases from J, with 7 bases between. This CDR3 contains 13 residues. CDR1 is LNHNV, CDR2 YYDKDF, per germline (reference sequence). CDR3 protein: CATSRDVSYEQYF. DNA for the CDR3: TGTGCCACCAGCAGAGACGTTTCGTACGAGCAGTACTTC.

This chain uses TRBV27 with TRBJ2-2; a possible D gene is TRBD2 (5 bases). V lost 2 bases, J lost 2 bases, and 9 bases lay in between. The CDR3 is 15 amino acids. The germline V gene encodes CDR1 MNHEY and CDR2 SMNVEV (reference sequence). CDR3 DNA sequence: TGTGCCAGCAGTTTAAACGGGGTAAACACCGGGGAGCTGTTTTTT. It specifies CASSLNGVNTGELFF.

This clonotype was counted a few times. The V gene is TRBV27, the J gene TRBJ1-4; a weak D match, TRBD1 (5 bases). Germline values: CDR1 MNHEY, CDR2 SMNVEV (reference sequence). With 3 bases removed from V and 3 bases from J, the gap between germline ends came to 17 bases. CDR3 length: 17 residues. CDR3 bases: TGTGCCAGCAGTTTCAGTGAAGGGGCTGGGGCTAATGAAAAACTGTTTTTT. The encoded protein is CASSFSEGAGANEKLFF.